The T cell receptor beta chain under discussion was sequenced for a study of cytomegalovirus exposure and HLA in healthy donors listed by TCRdb under 2017. For the study in its entirety: In an earlier analysis of some 610 of the donors, 276 Gb of sequence data and approximately 100 million unique TCR beta sequences from 150 million to 200 million T cells were reported. An early release covering over 500 HLA-typed donors comprised about 310 gigabases of sequencing data and around 80 million unique TCR sequences. Among the approximately 400 genotyped donors, approximately 76% belonged to the genetic ancestry cluster associated with self-reported Caucasian donors. The study aimed to test whether cataloging public T cell receptors could reveal signatures of past pathogen exposure. The study used immunosequencing to profile the T cell repertoires of 666 subjects and linked those repertoires to cytomegalovirus serostatus. A separate validation cohort of some 130 different subjects was used in addition to the roughly 700-subject first cohort. To predict cytomegalovirus infection status, the study brought together high-throughput TCR immunosequencing, statistical association of individual TCRs with disease status, and machine learning. A later analysis re-examined previously published TCR beta repertoires from roughly 720 donors and added high-resolution HLA genotyping to investigate patterns of TCR occurrence. Rather than drawing on any new phenotypic data, the later analysis identified candidate immune exposures from TCR beta sequences and the way those sequences occurred across donors. In an earlier analysis of roughly 580 of the donors, high-throughput TCR beta sequencing was used to judge whether each TCR beta V gene segment behaved as functional or pseudogenic. Donor age, sex, ethnicity and CMV serostatus were collected together with the repertoire data. A later genetic analysis took genome-wide SNP genotypes for about 55% of the roughly 670 donors and used that subset as a discovery cohort. Every discovery cohort repertoire had been produced on one sequencing platform. HLA typing included class I and class II loci at four-digit resolution. The number of typed donors differed by locus: about 620-640 for A, B, C, DRB1 and DQB1; 500 to 550 for DQA1; 606 for DPA1; and 450 to 480 for DPB1. Five DR-DQ haplotypes were handled as single units for association and clustering because linkage in the cohort was strong. Among over 350 genotyped donors of the cohort, an average of approximately 250,000 unique TCR beta nucleotide sequences were sequenced per donor, approximately 20% of them non-productive.

The cohort comprised more than 550 healthy bone marrow donors. At the time of sampling, every cohort member was nominally healthy, though immune exposures that went unrecorded were likely present. The donor tested CMV seronegative and was one of the 352 seronegative cohort members. A peripheral blood sample was collected from each donor, and TCR beta sequencing was performed on peripheral blood mononuclear cells. The Qiagen DNeasy Blood Extraction Kit was used to extract genomic DNA from the blood cell samples. Notes on this clone: Its antigen is still unknown.

Beyond this particular receptor, the publication reports: A cluster of highly shared sequence variants was judged likely to represent a technical artifact of the sequencing pipeline. Linkage disequilibrium might explain the correlated functional status among segregating V segments, but an unknown experimental factor could not be excluded. At a false discovery rate of 0.05, a later analysis linked about 16,000 TCR beta sequences to specific HLA alleles. V-gene and J-gene trimming of TCR beta chains was associated with a missense DCLRE1C variant in a later genetic analysis, and the association was replicated in an independent cohort. In a later analysis, HLA-associated TCR beta chains showed more clonal expansion and lower generation probabilities than non-associated chains that were equally common. Most TCR sequences were seen in very few donors, while some public TCRs were found in many individuals. A few of the identified cytomegalovirus-associated TCR beta chains were confirmed in vitro to be specific for cytomegalovirus antigens. The classifier was reported to diagnose cytomegalovirus status with high specificity and sensitivity in both the original cohort and the validation cohort. Some IMGT-functional V segments, including TRBV6-2 and TRBV6-3, could not be told apart with the 87-base-pair reads, so those segments were excluded. When HLA alleles, especially DR and DQ, strongly co-occurred, attributing TCR associations to individual alleles was difficult. According to a later analysis, most CMV-associated TCR beta chains appeared to be HLA-restricted, and the HLA associations seemed to be driven largely by CMV exposure. Several of the top co-occurrence clusters appeared to be linked to parvovirus B19, influenza, CMV and Epstein-Barr virus, according to a later analysis. A further reported finding was that TCR beta sequences accurately predicted the HLA-A and HLA-B alleles for most subjects in the first cohort. A total of 150 to 200 TCR beta chains were listed by the study as associated with cytomegalovirus. A later genetic analysis reported fewer N-insertions in productive TCRs among donors in an Asian-associated ancestry cluster than the roughly 700-donor mean. A later analysis found that TCR association rates varied across HLA loci, with DRB1 alleles showing the most associated TCRs and HLA-C alleles the fewest. Sequencing depth was assumed to be roughly uniform across donors in the presence/absence analyses, though that assumption may not hold. According to the authors, the approach could potentially be generalized to other disease states and immunological phenotypes. Because some donors lacked HLA typing at each locus, the association tests relied only on the typed subset. The cohort was sequenced for TCR beta chains only, and without alpha or paired-chain data the features that could be detected were limited. CMV serostatus was the only immune exposure information available for the cohort. Approximately 18 rarely observed V segments, including chromosome 9 orphons, were excluded from the earlier analysis of approximately 500 of the donors because counts were too low. In an earlier analysis of 587 of the donors, most TCR beta V segments appeared in productive rearrangements about 87% or about 30% of the time, broadly matching IMGT annotations.

The library was generated by the immunoSEQ multiplex PCR assay. For the multiplex PCR, a mixture combining 60 forward primers for TCR Vbeta segments and 13 reverse primers for TCR Jbeta segments was used. The CDR3 region of rearranged TCR beta genes was amplified from genomic DNA by a multiplex PCR assay. On the Illumina HiSeq System, the amplified TCR beta libraries were sequenced as 87-base-pair reads. Regarding the original processing steps: In a later analysis, some 80 million unique TCR beta chains were counted across the 500 to 850 repertoires, and some 10 million of these chains were shared by at least two donors. To remove PCR and sequencing errors, raw reads were error-corrected and collapsed into unique sequences using a nearest-neighbor algorithm that merged closely related sequences. V, D and J gene segments were assigned by aligning CDR3 sequences to IMGT reference sequences. Each retained sequence needed at least a six-nucleotide match to both a V gene segment and a J gene segment. Rearrangements were classified as productive when the CDR3 lacked stop codons and remained in frame with V and J, and all other rearrangements were classified as non-productive. Following IMGT convention, CDR3 was defined as the stretch from the second conserved V-encoded cysteine to the conserved J-encoded phenylalanine. The earlier analysis of 587 of the donors excluded sequences that lacked an unambiguous match to a single V gene segment. An earlier analysis of about 600 of the donors called V segments functional above 56.7% productive rearrangements and segregating when the between-donor standard deviation exceeded 5%. A statistical classification framework was built to diagnose cytomegalovirus status from the catalog of TCR beta chain sequences. A later analysis assigned V and J genes by comparing TCR nucleotide sequences with IMGT/GENE-DB human TR gene sequences. A later analysis assigned CDR3 sequences and most-parsimonious VDJ recombination scenarios with the TCRdist pipeline. In a later analysis, every TCR beta chain was defined by the combination of its CDR3 amino acid sequence and its V-gene family, and reads without a unique V-gene family were dropped. To address suspected cross-contamination and a sequencing artifact, a later analysis removed roughly 640 highly shared, low-generation-probability nucleotide sequences. A later analysis calculated a clonal expansion index for each public chain from normalized within-repertoire ranks of inferred template counts. A later analysis computed generation probabilities with a VDJ recombination model fitted to out-of-frame rearrangements, and checked the results against IGoR. A later analysis scored TCR-TCR, TCR-HLA and TCR-CMV co-occurrence with hypergeometric tests, applying a repertoire-size bias correction to TCR pairs. To estimate false discovery rates, a later analysis permuted the HLA or CMV assignments 20 times. In a later analysis, co-occurring TCRs were grouped with DBSCAN, and TCRdist sequence similarity was added when clustering was performed within HLA-allele-positive subsets. Co-occurrence clustering excluded repertoires with fewer than 30,000 or more than 120,000 public chains, plus five with anomalous nucleotide sharing. The table was pulled from immuneACCESS by TCRdb, which kept in-frame rearrangements only. Such tables lose some clones; where checked, under half of the loss comes from unresolved V genes, and the rest has no known cause. From that table come the V and J calls and clone size; the DNA was used to work out D and trimming. This specimen's table enumerates some 150,000 clones. 2.7% of the sample lies in the top ten.

Trimming removed 4 bases from V and 3 bases from J, leaving 11 bases between the germline ends. CDR1 SGHDT and CDR2 YYEEEE are derived from the germline V gene. The CDR3 has 13 amino acids, counting the end cysteine and phenylalanine. Kept here is only the CDR3 DNA, which spans 39 bases and is read in frame from base 1. What was sequenced was PBMCs. The chain uses TRBV5-6 and TRBJ2-7; D gene: possibly TRBD1, on 6 matching bases. This sequence was found in a man aged 35-49 years in good health and CMV-seronegative. In nucleotide form, the sequence is TGTGCCAGCAGCCCCGACAGGAACTACGAGCAGTACTTC. This translates into CASSPDRNYEQYF.